The present T cell receptor (beta chain) was sequenced within a study of neurological immune-mediated disorders. From the 5' RACE reads, TCRdb called clonotypes with MiXCR, one entry per CDR3 protein. This table has fewer than 35,000 distinct CDR3 sequences, around 13% appearing once. This clonotype was detected ten times or more. Time point here: longitudinal time-point 2. Unsorted libraries were prepared from 2 million PBMCs that had been stored at -80 C. The CDR3 is made up of 14 amino acids. J lost 2 bases, V lost 3 bases, and 2 bases had no gene match. CDR1 and CDR2 (germline): SQVTM, ANQGSEA. This receptor was identified in a woman in her 40s in good health. This chain links TRBV29-1 with TRBJ2-3; TRBD1 matches 10 bases. Sequencing was carried out using PBMCs. The DNA for the CDR3 is TGCAGCGTTGAGGGACAGGGGCACACAGATACGCAGTATTTT. Protein product: CSVEGQGHTDTQYF.